These 18 T cell receptor beta chains were all obtained from the same sample, sequenced in a study of T-cell reconstitution after alpha-beta-depleted transplantation in children. The library targeted TCRbeta and was prepared with unique molecular identifiers. MiXCR, applied by TCRdb to the PCR reads, yields one record per CDR3 protein. This sample has approximately 110,000 distinct CDR3 sequences, with under 30% found just once. Source: PBMCs, mostly from graft donor cells, taken 180 days after TCRalphabeta/CD19-depleted stem cell transplant. The receptors were gathered from a male patient aged 2 to 9 who had a stem cell transplant for chronic granulomatous disease, so the T cells may come from the graft donor.

As concerns this clonotype: With a much larger clone just one base away, this may be a read error. The J gene is TRBJ2-2, the V gene TRBV12-3 or TRBV12-4, with D unclear. The CDR3 extends over 15 amino acids. CDR3 nucleotide sequence: TGTGCCAGCAGTTTGGGCAGGTCCTTCACCGAGGAGCTGTTTTTT. This translates into CASSLGRSFTEELFF.

Only a few counts were recorded for this clonotype. The gene calls are TRBV12-3 or TRBV12-4 and TRBJ2-2; D may correspond to TRBD1 or TRBD2 (5 bases each). There are 15 residues in the CDR3. V lost 3 bases and J 2 bases, leaving 10 bases between the germline ends. CDR3 in DNA: TGTGCCAGCAGTTTGCTGGGGGATAACACCGGGGAGCTGTTTTTT. Protein: CASSLLGDNTGELFF.

V is TRBV20-1 and J is TRBJ2-1, with D possibly being TRBD1 (6 bases). The V end lost 1 base, the J end lost 0 bases, and 10 bases lay between the germline ends. Germline lookup yields CDR1 DFQATT and CDR2 SNEGSKA (reference sequence). The CDR3 loop spans 15 amino acids. CDR3 residues: CSARGGQSSYNEQFF. CDR3 sequence (DNA): TGCAGTGCTAGAGGAGGACAGAGCTCCTACAATGAGCAGTTCTTC.

The CDR3 region is CSNQPQHF. The DNA of the CDR3 is TGTAGCAATCAGCCCCAGCATTTT. The chain combines TRBV15 with TRBJ1-5, with D hard to call. CDR1 and CDR2 (germline): LNHNV, YYDKDF (reference sequence). The CDR3 runs to 8 residues.

This clonotype has only a few counts. The chain is built from TRBV29-1 and TRBJ1-1, with D possibly TRBD1 on 6 matching bases. The length of the CDR3 is 11 residues. Trimming left V 7 bases short and J 4 bases short, with 10 bases between. CDR1 and CDR2 (germline): SQVTM, ANQGSEA. CDR3 sequence (DNA): TGCAGCGCGCAGGGGCCCACTGAAGCTTTCTTT. It codes for CSAQGPTEAFF.

The gene calls are TRBV4-2 and TRBJ2-2; TRBD1 matches 7 bases. The CDR3 is 17 amino acids. Trimming removed 2 bases from V and 1 base from J; junction bases left unmatched: 7. Germline values: CDR1 LGHNA, CDR2 YNFKEQ. The CDR3 DNA reads TGTGCCAGCAGCCAATCATTTTGGACAGGGAACACCGGGGAGCTGTTTTTT. Translation: CASSQSFWTGNTGELFF.

The chain joins TRBV29-1 to TRBJ1-2, with D unresolved. The CDR3 contains 12 residues. Germline V gene data show CDR1 as SQVTM and CDR2 as ANQGSEA. The V end lost 5 bases, the J end lost 7 bases, and 14 bases lay between the germline ends. In DNA form, the CDR3 reads TGCAGCGTTTGGGGTTGGATAGTTGGCTACACCTTC. The encoded protein is CSVWGWIVGYTF.

This clonotype was detected a few times. The J gene is TRBJ2-1, the V gene TRBV28; D not certain. V was shortened by 5 bases and J by 4 bases, with 15 bases between the two germline ends. The CDR3 consists of 15 residues. Germline V CDR1 and CDR2: MDHEN, SYDVKM. The CDR3 spells CASSTIKGSYNEQFF. The CDR3 region has the DNA TGTGCCAGCAGTACCATTAAAGGGTCATACAATGAGCAGTTCTTC.

This chain links TRBV10-3 with TRBJ2-2; 7 nucleotides agree with TRBD2. The germline V gene has CDR1 ENHRY and CDR2 SYGVKD. The CDR3 is 16 amino acids. J gave up 1 base and V 8 bases, and 10 bases lay outside the gene matches. The CDR3 protein is CAIGTGLGLNTGELFF. DNA of the CDR3: TGTGCCATCGGTACCGGACTAGGGCTGAACACCGGGGAGCTGTTTTTT.

The chain recombines TRBV20-1 with TRBJ2-1; TRBD2 matches 10 bases. V lost 6 bases to trimming and J lost 5 bases; unmatched junction nucleotides: 10. Germline CDR1 and CDR2: DFQATT and SNEGSKA (reference sequence). The CDR3 has 15 residues. CDR3 region: CSAPGLADVNNEQFF. The CDR3 coding sequence is TGCAGTGCCCCCGGACTAGCGGACGTAAACAATGAGCAGTTCTTC.

This clonotype was observed a handful of times. This chain joins TRBV5-6 and TRBJ2-7; D gene uncertain. CDR1 and CDR2 from the germline V gene are SGHDT and YYEEEE. V was pared by 4 bases and J by 4 bases, with 18 bases between. This CDR3 spans 15 amino acids. CDR3 in DNA: TGTGCCAGCAGCGTACAAGCTCCCCTCTATTACGAGCAGTACTTC. It is translated as CASSVQAPLYYEQYF.

The chain joins TRBV20-1 to TRBJ2-1; 8 positions agree with TRBD2. Germline-derived CDR1 and CDR2 are DFQATT and SNEGSKA (reference sequence). This CDR3 spans 14 amino acids. J lost 7 bases, V lost 6 bases, and 11 bases had no gene match. The DNA for the CDR3 is TGCAGTGCCTCCCCCGGGACTAGTAAAAATGAGCAGTTCTTC. It is translated as CSASPGTSKNEQFF.

This clonotype has ten or more counts. This sequence joins TRBV7-2 and TRBJ2-2, with 8 bases identical to TRBD2. Looked up from germline, CDR1 is SGHTA and CDR2 is FQGNSA. The CDR3 totals 16 residues. The V gene end was trimmed by 6 bases and the J gene end by 1 base; junction bases not matched to a gene: 7. The CDR3 nucleotides read TGTGCCAGCAGAATTACTAGCGGCATGAACACCGGGGAGCTGTTTTTT. It yields the protein CASRITSGMNTGELFF. The full variable domain, rest sourced from reference TRBV7-2 and TRBJ2-2, is GAGVSQSPSNKVTEKGKDVELRCDPISGHTALYWYRQSLGQGLEFLIYFQGNSAPDKSGLPSDRFSAERTGGSVSTLTIQRTQQEDSAVYLCASRITSGMNTGELFFGEGSRLTVL.

V gene TRBV12-3 or TRBV12-4 combines with J gene TRBJ2-5, with D maybe TRBD2 (7 bases). This CDR3 spans 18 amino acids. V shed 6 bases and J shed 2 bases, with 25 bases lying between them. CDR3 in amino acids: CASSWGREMGRGQETQYF. In DNA form, the CDR3 reads TGTGCCAGCAGCTGGGGGCGGGAGATGGGGAGAGGACAAGAGACCCAGTACTTC.

This clonotype was observed many times. CDR3 coding DNA: TGTGCCAGCAGCTTAGAATCCGGGGGCAACTATGGCTACACCTTC. It yields the protein CASSLESGGNYGYTF. The chain joins TRBV7-9 to TRBJ1-2, with D tentatively TRBD1 (6 bases). V lost 1 base, J lost 2 bases, and 11 bases lay in between. The germline gives CDR1 SEHNR, CDR2 FQNEAQ (reference sequence). The CDR3 loop spans 15 amino acids.

This clonotype was detected ten times or more. The chain joins TRBV20-1 to TRBJ2-3; D remains ambiguous. The V gene's germline CDR1 is DFQATT and CDR2 SNEGSKA (reference sequence). Trimming left V 3 bases short and J 0 bases short, with 7 bases between. The CDR3 consists of 13 residues. CDR3 nucleotide sequence: TGCAGTGCTAGTTTCGGAAGCACAGATACGCAGTATTTT. This codes for CSASFGSTDTQYF.

The genes are TRBV5-1 and TRBJ1-2, with D tentatively TRBD1 (6 bases). CDR3 length: 17 residues. V lost 3 bases and J 0 bases, leaving 18 bases between the germline ends. The germline V gene has CDR1 SGHRS and CDR2 YFSETQ. The CDR3 sequence: CASSWFPQGVANYGYTF. In DNA form, the CDR3 reads TGCGCCAGCAGCTGGTTTCCACAGGGAGTGGCTAACTATGGCTACACCTTC.

The V call is TRBV6-4, the J call TRBJ2-1, with 8 bases lining up with TRBD1. Germline loops: CDR1 MRHNA, CDR2 SNTAGT. The CDR3 is made up of 16 amino acids. V shed 4 bases and J 3 bases; nucleotides not matched to a gene: 8. CDR3 amino acids: CASSAGPGTGYNEQFF. Here the CDR3 DNA reads TGTGCCAGCAGTGCAGGCCCCGGGACAGGCTACAATGAGCAGTTCTTC.